This T cell receptor beta chain was documented in a study of T cell repertoires in cytomegalovirus infection. A single record per CDR3 protein comes from TCRdb applying MiXCR to the reads. Counted here are 300,000 to 400,000 distinct CDR3 sequences, about a sixth occurring once; the ten biggest clones make up 8.7%. The CDR3 is 15 residues long. Germline lookup yields CDR1 MGHDK and CDR2 SYGVNS. The V gene lost 2 bases and the J gene lost 0 bases, with 9 bases spanning the gap. The V call is TRBV25-1, the J call TRBJ2-3; no clear D. The receptor was isolated from a human donor in good health (CMV status not recorded). Some clones in this sample may be carry-over from other donors' samples. The sample taken for sequencing was PBMCs. CDR3 protein: CASSELMGSTDTQYF. CDR3 DNA sequence: TGTGCCAGCAGTGAACTCATGGGGAGCACAGATACGCAGTATTTT.